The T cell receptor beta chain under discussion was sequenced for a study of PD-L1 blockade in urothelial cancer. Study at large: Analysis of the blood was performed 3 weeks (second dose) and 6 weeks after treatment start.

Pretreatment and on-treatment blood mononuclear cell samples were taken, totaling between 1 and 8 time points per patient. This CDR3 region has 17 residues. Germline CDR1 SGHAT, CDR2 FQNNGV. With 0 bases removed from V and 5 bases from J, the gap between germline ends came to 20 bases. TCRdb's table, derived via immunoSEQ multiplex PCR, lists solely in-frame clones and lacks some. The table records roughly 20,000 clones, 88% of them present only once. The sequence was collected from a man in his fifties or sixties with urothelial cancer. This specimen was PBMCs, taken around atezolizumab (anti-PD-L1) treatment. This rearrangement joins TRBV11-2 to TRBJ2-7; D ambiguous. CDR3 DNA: TGTGCCAGCAGCTTAGAGGGTGTTGTTCGACTCCGCGACGAGCAGTACTTC. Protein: CASSLEGVVRLRDEQYF.